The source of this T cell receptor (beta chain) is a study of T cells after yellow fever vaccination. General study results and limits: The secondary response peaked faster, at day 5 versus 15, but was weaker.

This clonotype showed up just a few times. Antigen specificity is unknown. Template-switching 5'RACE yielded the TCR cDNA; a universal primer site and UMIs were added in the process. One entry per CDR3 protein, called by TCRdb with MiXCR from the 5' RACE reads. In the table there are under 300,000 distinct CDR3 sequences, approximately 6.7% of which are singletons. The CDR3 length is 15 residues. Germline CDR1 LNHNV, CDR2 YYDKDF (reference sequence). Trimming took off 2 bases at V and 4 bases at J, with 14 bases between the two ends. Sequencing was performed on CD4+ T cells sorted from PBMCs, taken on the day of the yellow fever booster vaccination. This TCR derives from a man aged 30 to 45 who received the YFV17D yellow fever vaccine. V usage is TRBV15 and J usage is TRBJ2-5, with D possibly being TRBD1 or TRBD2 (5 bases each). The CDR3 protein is CATSRTIGAGETQYF. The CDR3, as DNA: TGTGCCACCAGCAGAACCATAGGGGCGGGAGAGACCCAGTACTTC. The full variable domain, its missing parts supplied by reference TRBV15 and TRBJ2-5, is DAMVIQNPRYQVTQFGKPVTLSCSQTLNHNVMYWYQQKSSQAPKLLFHYYDKDFNNEADTPDNFQSRRPNTSFCFLDIRSPGLGDTAMYLCATSRTIGAGETQYFGPGTRLLVL.